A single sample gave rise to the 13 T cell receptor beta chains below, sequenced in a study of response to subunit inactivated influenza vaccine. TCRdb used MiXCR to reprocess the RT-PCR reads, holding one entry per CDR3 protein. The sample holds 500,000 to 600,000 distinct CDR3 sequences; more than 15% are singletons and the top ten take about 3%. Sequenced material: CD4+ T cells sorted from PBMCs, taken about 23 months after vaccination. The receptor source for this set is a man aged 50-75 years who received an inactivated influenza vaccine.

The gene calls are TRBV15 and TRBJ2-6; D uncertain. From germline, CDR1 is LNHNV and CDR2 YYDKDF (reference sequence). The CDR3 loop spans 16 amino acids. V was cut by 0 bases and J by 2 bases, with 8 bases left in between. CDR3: CATSRDNTAGANVLTF. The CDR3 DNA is TGTGCCACCAGCAGAGATAACACAGCTGGGGCCAACGTCCTGACTTTC. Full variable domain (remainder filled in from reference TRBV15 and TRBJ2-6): DAMVIQNPRYQVTQFGKPVTLSCSQTLNHNVMYWYQQKSSQAPKLLFHYYDKDFNNEADTPDNFQSRRPNTSFCFLDIRSPGLGDTAMYLCATSRDNTAGANVLTFGAGSRLTVL.

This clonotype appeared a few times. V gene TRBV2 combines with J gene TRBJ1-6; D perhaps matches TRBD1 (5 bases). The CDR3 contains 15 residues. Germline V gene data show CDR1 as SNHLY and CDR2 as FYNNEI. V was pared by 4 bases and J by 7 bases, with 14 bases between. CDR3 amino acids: CASSVRGRGNSPLHF. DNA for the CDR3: TGTGCCAGCAGTGTGCGGGGGAGGGGAAATTCACCCCTCCACTTT. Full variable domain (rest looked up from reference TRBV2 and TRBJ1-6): EPEVTQTPSHQVTQMGQEVILRCVPISNHLYFYWYRQILGQKVEFLVSFYNNEISEKSEIFDDQFSVERPDGSNFTLKIRSTKLEDSAMYFCASSVRGRGNSPLHFGNGTRLTVT.

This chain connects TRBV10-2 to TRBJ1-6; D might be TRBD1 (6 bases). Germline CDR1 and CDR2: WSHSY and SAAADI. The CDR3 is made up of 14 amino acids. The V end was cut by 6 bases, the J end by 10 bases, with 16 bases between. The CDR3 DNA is TGCGCCAGCAGCTCACAGGGTCAGGGCTCACCCCTCCACTTT. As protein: CASSSQGQGSPLHF.

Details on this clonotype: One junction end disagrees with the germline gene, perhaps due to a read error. CDR3 amino acids: CAVSWTSGRLGSSYEQYF. The DNA for the CDR3 is TGTGCCGTCAGTTGGACTAGCGGGAGATTGGGGTCCTCCTACGAGCAGTACTTC. The gene calls are TRBV10-3 and TRBJ2-7; 13 bases match TRBD2. Germline V gene data show CDR1 as ENHRY and CDR2 as SYGVKD. This CDR3 is 18 amino acids long.

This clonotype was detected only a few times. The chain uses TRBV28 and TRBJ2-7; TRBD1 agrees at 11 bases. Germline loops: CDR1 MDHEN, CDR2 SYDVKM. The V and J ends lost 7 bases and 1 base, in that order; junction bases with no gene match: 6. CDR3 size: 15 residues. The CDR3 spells CASITGTGGSYEQYF. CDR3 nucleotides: TGTGCCAGCATTACCGGGACAGGGGGTTCCTACGAGCAGTACTTC.

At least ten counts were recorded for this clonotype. CDR3: CASSQDEGPLSGANVLTF. CDR3 coding DNA: TGCGCCAGCAGCCAAGACGAGGGCCCCCTCTCTGGGGCCAACGTCCTGACTTTC. The chain joins TRBV4-3 to TRBJ2-6, with a tentative D call TRBD2 (5 bases). Trimming cost V 0 bases and J 0 bases, with 12 bases left between them. This CDR3 region has 18 residues. Germline V gene sequence: CDR1 LGHNA, CDR2 YSLEER.

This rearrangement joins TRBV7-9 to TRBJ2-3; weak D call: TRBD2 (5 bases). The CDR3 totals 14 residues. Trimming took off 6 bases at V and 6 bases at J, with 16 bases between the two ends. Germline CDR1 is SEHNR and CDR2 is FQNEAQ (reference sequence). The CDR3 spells CASRGGLPRDTQYF. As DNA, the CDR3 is TGTGCCAGCAGGGGTGGACTCCCCCGGGATACGCAGTATTTT.

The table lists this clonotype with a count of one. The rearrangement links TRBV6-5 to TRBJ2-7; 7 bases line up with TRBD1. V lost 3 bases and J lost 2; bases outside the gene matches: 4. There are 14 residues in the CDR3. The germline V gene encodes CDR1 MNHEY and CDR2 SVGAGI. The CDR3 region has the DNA TGTGCCAGCAGTTATAGGGACAGAACCTACGAGCAGTACTTC. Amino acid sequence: CASSYRDRTYEQYF.

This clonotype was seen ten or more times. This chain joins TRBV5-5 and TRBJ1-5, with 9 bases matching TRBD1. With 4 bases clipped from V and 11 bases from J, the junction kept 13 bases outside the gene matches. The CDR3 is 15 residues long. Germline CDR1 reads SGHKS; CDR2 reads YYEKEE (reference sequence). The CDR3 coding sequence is TGTGCCAGCAGCCGGGACAGGGAGGGATTTAGGTCCCAGCATTTT. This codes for CASSRDREGFRSQHF.

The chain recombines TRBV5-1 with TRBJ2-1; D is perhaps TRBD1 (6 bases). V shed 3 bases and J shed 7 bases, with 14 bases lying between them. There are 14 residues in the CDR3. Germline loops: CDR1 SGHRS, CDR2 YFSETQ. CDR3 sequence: CASSYGQRSNEQFF. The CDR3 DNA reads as TGCGCCAGCAGCTACGGACAGCGTAGTAATGAGCAGTTCTTC.

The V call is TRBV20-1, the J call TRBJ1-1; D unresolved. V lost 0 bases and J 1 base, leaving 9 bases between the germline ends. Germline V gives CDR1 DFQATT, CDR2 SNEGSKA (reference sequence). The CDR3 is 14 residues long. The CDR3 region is CSARDHRGNTEAFF. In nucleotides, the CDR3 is TGCAGTGCTAGAGATCATAGAGGGAACACTGAAGCTTTCTTT.

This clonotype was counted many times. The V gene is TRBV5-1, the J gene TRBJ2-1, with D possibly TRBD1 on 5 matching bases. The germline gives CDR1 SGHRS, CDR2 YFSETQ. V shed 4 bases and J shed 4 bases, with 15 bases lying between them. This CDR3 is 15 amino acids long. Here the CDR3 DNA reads TGCGCCAGCAGCCGACAAACAGGAGTTTACAATGAGCAGTTCTTC. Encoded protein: CASSRQTGVYNEQFF.

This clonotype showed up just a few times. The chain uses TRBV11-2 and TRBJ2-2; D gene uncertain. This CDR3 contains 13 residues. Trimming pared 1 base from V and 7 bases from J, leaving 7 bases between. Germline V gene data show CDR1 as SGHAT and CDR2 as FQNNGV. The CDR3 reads CASSLVVDGELFF. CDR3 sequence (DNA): TGTGCCAGCAGCTTAGTCGTCGACGGGGAGCTGTTTTTT.